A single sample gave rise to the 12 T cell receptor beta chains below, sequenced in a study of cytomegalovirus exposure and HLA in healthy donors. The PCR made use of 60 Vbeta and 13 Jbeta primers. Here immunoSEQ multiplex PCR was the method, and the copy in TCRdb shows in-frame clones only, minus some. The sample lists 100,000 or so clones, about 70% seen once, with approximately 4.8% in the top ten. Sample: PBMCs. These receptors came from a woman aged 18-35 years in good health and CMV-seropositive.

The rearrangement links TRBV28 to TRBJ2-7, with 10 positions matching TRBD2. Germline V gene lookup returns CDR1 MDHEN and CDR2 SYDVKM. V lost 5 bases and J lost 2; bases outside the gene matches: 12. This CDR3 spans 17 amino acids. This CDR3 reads CASSEQGLAAIPYEQYF. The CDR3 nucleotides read TGTGCCAGCAGTGAACAAGGACTAGCGGCAATTCCCTACGAGCAGTACTTC.

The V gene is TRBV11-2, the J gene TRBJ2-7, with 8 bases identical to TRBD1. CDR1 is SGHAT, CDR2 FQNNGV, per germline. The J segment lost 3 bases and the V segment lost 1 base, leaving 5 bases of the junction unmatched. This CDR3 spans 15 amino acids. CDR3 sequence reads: CASSLAQGAVYEQYF. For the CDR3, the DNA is TGTGCCAGCAGCTTAGCTCAGGGGGCCGTCTACGAGCAGTACTTC.

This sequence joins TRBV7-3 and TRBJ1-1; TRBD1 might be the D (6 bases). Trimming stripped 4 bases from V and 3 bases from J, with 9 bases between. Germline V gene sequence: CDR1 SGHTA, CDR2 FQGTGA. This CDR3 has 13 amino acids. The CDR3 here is CASSSTGYTEAFF. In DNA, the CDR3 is TGTGCCAGCAGCTCCACAGGGTACACTGAAGCTTTCTTT.

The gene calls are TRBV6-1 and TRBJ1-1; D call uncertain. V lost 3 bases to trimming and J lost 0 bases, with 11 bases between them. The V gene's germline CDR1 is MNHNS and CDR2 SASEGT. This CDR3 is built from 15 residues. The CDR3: CASSDSLQMNTEAFF. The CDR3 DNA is TGTGCCAGCAGTGATTCTTTACAGATGAACACTGAAGCTTTCTTT.

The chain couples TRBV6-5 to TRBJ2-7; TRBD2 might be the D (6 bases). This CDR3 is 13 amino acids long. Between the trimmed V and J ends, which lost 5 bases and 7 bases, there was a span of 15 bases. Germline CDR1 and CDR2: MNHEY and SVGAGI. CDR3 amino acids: CASSGLIAGEQYF. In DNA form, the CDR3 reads TGTGCCAGCAGTGGTCTAATCGCGGGGGAGCAGTACTTC.

The CDR3 protein is CASSLALRGRTPEQYF. DNA of the CDR3: TGTGCCAGCAGCTTAGCACTCAGGGGAAGGACCCCCGAGCAGTACTTC. The J gene is TRBJ2-7, the V gene TRBV7-9, with TRBD1 as a possible D gene (6 bases). The V end was cut by 0 bases, the J end by 6 bases, with 18 bases between. The CDR3 has 16 residues. The V gene's germline CDR1 is SEHNR and CDR2 FQNEAQ (reference sequence).

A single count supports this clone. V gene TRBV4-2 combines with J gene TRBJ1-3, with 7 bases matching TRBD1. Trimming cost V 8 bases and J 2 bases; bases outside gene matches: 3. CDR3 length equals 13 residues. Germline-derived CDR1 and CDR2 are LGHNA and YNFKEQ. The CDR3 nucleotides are TGTGCCAGCCAGACAGGGCCTGGAAACACCATATATTTT. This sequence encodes CASQTGPGNTIYF.

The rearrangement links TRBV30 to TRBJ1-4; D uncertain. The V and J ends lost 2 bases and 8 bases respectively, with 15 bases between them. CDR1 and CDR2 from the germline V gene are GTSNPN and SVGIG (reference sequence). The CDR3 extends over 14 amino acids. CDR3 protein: CAWSKLQATEKLFF. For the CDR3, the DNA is TGTGCCTGGAGTAAACTGCAGGCTACGGAAAAACTGTTTTTT. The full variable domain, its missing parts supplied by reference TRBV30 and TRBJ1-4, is SQTIHQWPATLVQPVGSPLSLECTVEGTSNPNLYWYRQAAGRGLQLLFYSVGIGQISSEVPQNLSASRPQDRQFILSSKKLLLSDSGFYLCAWSKLQATEKLFFGSGTQLSVL.

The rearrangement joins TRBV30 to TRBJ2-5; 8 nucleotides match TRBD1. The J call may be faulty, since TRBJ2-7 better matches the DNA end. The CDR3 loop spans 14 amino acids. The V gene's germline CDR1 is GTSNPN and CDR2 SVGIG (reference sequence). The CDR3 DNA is TGTGCCTGGAGTGTAGTCCAGGGGGCTTACGAGCAGTACTTC. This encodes CAWSVVQGAYEQYF.

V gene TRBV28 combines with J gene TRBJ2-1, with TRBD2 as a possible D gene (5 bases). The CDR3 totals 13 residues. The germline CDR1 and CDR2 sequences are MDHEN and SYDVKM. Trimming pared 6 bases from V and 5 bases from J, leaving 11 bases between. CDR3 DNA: TGTGCCAGCAGCGCGACTACTCACAATGAGCAGTTCTTC. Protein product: CASSATTHNEQFF.

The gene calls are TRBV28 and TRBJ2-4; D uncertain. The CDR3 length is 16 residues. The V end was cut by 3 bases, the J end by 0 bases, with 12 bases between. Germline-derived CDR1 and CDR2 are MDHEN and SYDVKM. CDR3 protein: CASSFATSGAKNIQYF. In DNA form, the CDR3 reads TGTGCCAGCAGTTTTGCAACTTCGGGAGCCAAAAACATTCAGTACTTC.

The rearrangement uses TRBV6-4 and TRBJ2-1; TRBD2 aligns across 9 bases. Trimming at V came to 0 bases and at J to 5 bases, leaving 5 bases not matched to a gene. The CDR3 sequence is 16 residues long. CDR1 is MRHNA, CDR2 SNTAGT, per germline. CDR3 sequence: CASSDSGGRGHNEQFF. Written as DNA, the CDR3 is TGTGCCAGCAGTGACTCGGGCGGGAGGGGCCACAATGAGCAGTTCTTC.